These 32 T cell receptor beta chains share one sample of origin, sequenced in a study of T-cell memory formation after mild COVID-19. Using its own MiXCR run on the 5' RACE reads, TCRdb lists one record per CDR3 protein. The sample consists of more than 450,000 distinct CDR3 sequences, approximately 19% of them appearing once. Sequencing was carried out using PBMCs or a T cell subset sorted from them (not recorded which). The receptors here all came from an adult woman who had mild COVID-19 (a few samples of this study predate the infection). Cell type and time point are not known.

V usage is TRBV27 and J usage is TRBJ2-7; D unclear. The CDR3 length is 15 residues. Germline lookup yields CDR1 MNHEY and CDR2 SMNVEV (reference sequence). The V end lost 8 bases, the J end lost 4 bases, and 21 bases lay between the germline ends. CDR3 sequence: CASSRGSTISYEQYF. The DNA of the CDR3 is TGTGCCAGCTCCCGCGGTAGCACCATCAGTTACGAGCAGTACTTC.

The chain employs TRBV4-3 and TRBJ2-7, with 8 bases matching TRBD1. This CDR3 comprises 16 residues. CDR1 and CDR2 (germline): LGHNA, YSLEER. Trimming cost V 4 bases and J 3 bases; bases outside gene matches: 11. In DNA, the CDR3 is TGCGCCAGCAGCCTCCACAGGACAGGGAAGGACTACGAGCAGTACTTC. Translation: CASSLHRTGKDYEQYF.

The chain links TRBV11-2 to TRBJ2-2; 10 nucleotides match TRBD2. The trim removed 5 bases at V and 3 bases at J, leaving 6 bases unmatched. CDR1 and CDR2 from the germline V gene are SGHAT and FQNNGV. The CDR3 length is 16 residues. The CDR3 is CASSPEAGGDTGELFF. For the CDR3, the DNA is TGTGCCAGCAGCCCTGAAGCGGGGGGGGACACCGGGGAGCTGTTTTTT.

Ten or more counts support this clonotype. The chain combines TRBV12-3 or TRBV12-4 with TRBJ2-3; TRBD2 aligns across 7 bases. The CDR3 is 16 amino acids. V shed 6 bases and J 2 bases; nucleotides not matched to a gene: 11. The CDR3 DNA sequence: TGTGCCAGCAGCTGGTTGGGGGGGAGCTCCACAGATACGCAGTATTTT. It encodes CASSWLGGSSTDTQYF.

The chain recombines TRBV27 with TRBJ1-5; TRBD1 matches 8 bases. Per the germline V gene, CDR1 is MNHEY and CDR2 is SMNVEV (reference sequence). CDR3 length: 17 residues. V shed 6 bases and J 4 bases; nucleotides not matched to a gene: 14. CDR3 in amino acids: CASRHDGTGARNQPQHF. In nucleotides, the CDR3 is TGTGCCAGCAGACATGACGGGACAGGAGCGAGAAATCAGCCCCAGCATTTT.

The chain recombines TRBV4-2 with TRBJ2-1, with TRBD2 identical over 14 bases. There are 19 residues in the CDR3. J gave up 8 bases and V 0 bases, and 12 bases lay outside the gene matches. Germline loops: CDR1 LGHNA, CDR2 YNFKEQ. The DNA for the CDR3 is TGTGCCAGCAGCCAAGATAAAAGGACTAGCGGGAGGCTGAACCATGAGCAGTTCTTC. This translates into CASSQDKRTSGRLNHEQFF.

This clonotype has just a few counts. CDR3 bases: TGTGCCACCAGGAAGTCCCTGGACGGGGAGCTGTTTTTT. Translating it yields CATRKSLDGELFF. The chain uses TRBV24-1 and TRBJ2-2; D ambiguous. This CDR3 is 13 amino acids long. Germline loops: CDR1 KGHDR, CDR2 SFDVKD. The germline V and J ends were trimmed by 7 bases and 7 bases, with 12 bases remaining between them.

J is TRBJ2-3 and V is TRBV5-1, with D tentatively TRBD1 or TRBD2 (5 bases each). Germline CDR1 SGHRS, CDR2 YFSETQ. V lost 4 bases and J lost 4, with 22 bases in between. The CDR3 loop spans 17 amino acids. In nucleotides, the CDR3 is TGCGCCAGCAGCCGAGTTTTCCGTGAGGGGTACCCAGATACGCAGTATTTT. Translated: CASSRVFREGYPDTQYF.

The CDR3 here is CATSRPGQGGEKLFF. The CDR3 DNA reads TGTGCCACCAGCAGGCCGGGACAGGGCGGGGAAAAACTGTTTTTT. The chain is built from TRBV15 and TRBJ1-4; TRBD1 matches at 9 bases. In germline, CDR1 is LNHNV, CDR2 YYDKDF (reference sequence). The V segment lost 3 bases and the J segment 8 bases; nucleotides outside the gene matches: 7. CDR3 length: 15 residues.

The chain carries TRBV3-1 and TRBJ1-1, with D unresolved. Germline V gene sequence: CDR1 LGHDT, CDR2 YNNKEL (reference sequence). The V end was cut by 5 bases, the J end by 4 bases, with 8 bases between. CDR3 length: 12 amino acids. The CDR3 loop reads CASSAEGTEAFF. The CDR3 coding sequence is TGTGCCAGCAGCGCCGAAGGCACTGAAGCTTTCTTT. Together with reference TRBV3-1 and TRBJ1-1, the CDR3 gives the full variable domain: DTAVSQTPKYLVTQMGNDKSIKCEQNLGHDTMYWYKQDSKKFLKIMFSYNNKELIINETVPNRFSPKSPDKAHLNLHINSLELGDSAVYFCASSAEGTEAFFGQGTRLTVV.

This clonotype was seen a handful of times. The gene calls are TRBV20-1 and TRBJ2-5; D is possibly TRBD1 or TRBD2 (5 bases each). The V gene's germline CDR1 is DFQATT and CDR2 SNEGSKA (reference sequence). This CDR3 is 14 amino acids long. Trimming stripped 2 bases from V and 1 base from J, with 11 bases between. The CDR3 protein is CSARNFGAQETQYF. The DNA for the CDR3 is TGCAGTGCTAGAAATTTCGGGGCCCAAGAGACCCAGTACTTC.

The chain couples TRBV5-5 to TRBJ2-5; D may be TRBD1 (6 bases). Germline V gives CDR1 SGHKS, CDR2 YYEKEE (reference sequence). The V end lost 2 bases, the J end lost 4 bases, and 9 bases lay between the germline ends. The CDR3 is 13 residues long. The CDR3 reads CASSFTGLETQYF. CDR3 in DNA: TGTGCCAGCAGCTTTACAGGGTTAGAGACCCAGTACTTC. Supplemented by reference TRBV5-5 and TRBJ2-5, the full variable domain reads DAGVTQSPTHLIKTRGQQVTLRCSPISGHKSVSWYQQVLGQGPQFIFQYYEKEERGRGNFPDRFSARQFPNYSSELNVNALLLGDSALYLCASSFTGLETQYFGPGTRLLVL.

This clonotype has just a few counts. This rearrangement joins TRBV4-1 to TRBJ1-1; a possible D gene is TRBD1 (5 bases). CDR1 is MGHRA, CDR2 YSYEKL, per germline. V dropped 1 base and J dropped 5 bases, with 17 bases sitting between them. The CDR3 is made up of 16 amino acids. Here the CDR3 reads CASSQGRGGGRTEAFF. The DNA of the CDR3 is TGCGCCAGCAGCCAAGGGAGGGGCGGCGGCCGAACTGAAGCTTTCTTT.

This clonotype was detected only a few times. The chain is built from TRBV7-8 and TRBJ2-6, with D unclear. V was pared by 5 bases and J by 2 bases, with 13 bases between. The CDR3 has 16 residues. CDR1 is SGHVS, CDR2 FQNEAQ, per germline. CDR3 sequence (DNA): TGTGCCAGCAGCCGCGCTCCCCGAACTGGGGCCAACGTCCTGACTTTC. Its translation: CASSRAPRTGANVLTF.

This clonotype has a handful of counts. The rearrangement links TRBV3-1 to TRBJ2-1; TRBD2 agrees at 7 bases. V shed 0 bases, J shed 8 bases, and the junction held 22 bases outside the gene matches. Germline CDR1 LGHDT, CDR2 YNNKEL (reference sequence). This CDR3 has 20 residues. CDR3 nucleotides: TGTGCCAGCAGCCAAGATAGTCCCGAAGGACTAGTTGATTTCTCCGATGAGCAGTTCTTC. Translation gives CASSQDSPEGLVDFSDEQFF.

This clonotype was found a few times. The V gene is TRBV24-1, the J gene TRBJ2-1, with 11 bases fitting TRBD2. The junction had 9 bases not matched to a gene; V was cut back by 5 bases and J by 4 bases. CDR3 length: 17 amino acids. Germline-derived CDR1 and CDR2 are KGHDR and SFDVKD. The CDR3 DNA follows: TGTGCCACCAGTGCAAGCAGCTTAGCGGGAGGGTACAATGAGCAGTTCTTC. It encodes CATSASSLAGGYNEQFF.

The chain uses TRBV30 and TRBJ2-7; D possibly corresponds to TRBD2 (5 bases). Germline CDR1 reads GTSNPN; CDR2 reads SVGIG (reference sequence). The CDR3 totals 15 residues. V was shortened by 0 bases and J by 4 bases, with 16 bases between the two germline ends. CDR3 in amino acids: CAWSVLRGSGYEQYF. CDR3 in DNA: TGTGCCTGGAGTGTACTACGAGGGTCGGGGTACGAGCAGTACTTC.

CDR3 sequence: CSARPRYSYNEQFF. CDR3 bases: TGCAGTGCAAGACCACGCTACTCCTACAATGAGCAGTTCTTC. The J gene is TRBJ2-1, the V gene TRBV20-1; D is ambiguous. Germline V gives CDR1 DFQATT, CDR2 SNEGSKA (reference sequence). V lost 6 bases and J 0 bases, leaving 12 bases between the germline ends. There are 14 residues in the CDR3.

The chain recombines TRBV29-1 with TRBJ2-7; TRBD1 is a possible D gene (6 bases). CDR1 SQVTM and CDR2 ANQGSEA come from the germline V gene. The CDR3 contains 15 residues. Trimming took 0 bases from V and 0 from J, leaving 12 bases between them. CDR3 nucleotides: TGCAGCGTTGAAGATGGTACAGGGACCTCCTACGAGCAGTACTTC. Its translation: CSVEDGTGTSYEQYF.

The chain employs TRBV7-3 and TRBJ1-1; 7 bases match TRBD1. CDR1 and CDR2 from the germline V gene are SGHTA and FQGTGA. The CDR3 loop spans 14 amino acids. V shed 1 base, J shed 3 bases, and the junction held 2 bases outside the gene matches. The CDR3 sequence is CASSLMGQYTEAFF. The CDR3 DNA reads TGTGCCAGCAGCTTAATGGGACAGTACACTGAAGCTTTCTTT.

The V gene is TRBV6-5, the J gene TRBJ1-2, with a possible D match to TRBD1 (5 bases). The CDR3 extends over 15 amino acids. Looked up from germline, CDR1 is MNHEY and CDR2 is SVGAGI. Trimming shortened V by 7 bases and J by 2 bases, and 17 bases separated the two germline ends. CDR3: CASTGYGTANYGYTF. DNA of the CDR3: TGTGCCAGCACCGGGTACGGGACCGCCAACTATGGCTACACCTTC.

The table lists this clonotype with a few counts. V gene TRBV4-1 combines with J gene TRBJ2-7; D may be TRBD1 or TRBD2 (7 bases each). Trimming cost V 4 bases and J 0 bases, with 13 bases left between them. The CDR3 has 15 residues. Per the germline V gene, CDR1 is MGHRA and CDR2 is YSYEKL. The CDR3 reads CASSPRGDSSYEQYF. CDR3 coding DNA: TGCGCCAGCAGCCCTCGGGGGGACAGCTCCTACGAGCAGTACTTC.

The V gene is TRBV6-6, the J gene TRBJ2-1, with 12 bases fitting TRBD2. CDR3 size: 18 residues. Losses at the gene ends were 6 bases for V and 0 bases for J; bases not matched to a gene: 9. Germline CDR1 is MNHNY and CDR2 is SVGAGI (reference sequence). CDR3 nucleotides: TGTGCCAGCAGCCCGGGACTAGCGGGCCAGATCTCCTACAATGAGCAGTTCTTC. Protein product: CASSPGLAGQISYNEQFF.

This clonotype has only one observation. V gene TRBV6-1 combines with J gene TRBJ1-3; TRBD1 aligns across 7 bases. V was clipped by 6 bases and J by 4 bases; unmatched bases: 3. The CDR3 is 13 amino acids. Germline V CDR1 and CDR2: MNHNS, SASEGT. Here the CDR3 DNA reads TGTGCCAGCAGCGGGACAGAAGGAAACACCATATATTTT. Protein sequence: CASSGTEGNTIYF.

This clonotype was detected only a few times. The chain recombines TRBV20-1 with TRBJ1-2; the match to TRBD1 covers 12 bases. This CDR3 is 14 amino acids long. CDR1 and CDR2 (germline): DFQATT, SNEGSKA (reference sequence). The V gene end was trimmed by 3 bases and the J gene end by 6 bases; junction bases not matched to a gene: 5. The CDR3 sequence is CSASPGTGGDGYTF. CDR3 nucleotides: TGCAGTGCTAGCCCCGGGACAGGGGGCGATGGCTACACCTTC.

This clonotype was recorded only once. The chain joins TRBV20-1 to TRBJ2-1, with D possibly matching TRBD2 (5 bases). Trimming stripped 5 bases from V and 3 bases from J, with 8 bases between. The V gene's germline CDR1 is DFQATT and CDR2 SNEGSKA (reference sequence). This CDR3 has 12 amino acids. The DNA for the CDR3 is TGCAGTGCTTTGGACTTCTACAATGAGCAGTTCTTC. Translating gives CSALDFYNEQFF.

CDR3 in amino acids: CASNRLAGSSTDTQYF. In DNA form, the CDR3 reads TGTGCCAGCAATCGACTAGCGGGTTCTAGCACAGATACGCAGTATTTT. The rearrangement uses TRBV7-2 and TRBJ2-3; 10 positions agree with TRBD2. V lost 7 bases to trimming and J lost 0 bases; unmatched junction nucleotides: 7. CDR3 length: 16 residues. Germline lookup yields CDR1 SGHTA and CDR2 FQGNSA.

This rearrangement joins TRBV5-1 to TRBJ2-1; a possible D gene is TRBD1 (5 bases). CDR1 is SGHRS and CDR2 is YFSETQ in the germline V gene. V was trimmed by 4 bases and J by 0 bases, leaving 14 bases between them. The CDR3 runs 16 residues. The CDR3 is CASSAGHTHSYNEQFF. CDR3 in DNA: TGCGCCAGCAGCGCAGGACATACCCACTCCTACAATGAGCAGTTCTTC.

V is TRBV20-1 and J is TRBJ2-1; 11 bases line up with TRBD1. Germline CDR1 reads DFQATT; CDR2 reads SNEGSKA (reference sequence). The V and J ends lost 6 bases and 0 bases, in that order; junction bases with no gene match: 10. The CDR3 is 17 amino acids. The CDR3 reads CSAPELGQGGSYNEQFF. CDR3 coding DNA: TGCAGTGCCCCTGAGTTGGGACAGGGGGGCTCCTACAATGAGCAGTTCTTC.

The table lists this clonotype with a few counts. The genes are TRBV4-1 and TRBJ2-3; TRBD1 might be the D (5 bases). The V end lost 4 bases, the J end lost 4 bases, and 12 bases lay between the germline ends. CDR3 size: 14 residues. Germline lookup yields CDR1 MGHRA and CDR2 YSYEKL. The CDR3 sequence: CASSPEGDSDTQYF. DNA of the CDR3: TGCGCCAGCAGCCCCGAAGGGGATTCAGATACGCAGTATTTT.

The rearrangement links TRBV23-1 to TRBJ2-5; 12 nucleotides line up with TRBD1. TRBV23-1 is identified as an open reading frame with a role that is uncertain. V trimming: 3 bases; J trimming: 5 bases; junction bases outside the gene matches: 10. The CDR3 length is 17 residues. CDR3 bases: TGCGCCAGCAGTCACAAGACCGGGACAGGGGGCCGGGAGACCCAGTACTTC. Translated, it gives CASSHKTGTGGRETQYF.

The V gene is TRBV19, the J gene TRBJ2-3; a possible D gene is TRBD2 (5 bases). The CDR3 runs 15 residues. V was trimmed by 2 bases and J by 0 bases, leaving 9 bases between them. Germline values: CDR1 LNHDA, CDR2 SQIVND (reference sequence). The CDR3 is CASSISRTSTDTQYF. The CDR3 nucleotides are TGTGCCAGTAGTATAAGTCGGACTAGCACAGATACGCAGTATTTT. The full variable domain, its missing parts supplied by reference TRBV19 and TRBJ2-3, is DGGITQSPKYLFRKEGQNVTLSCEQNLNHDAMYWYRQDPGQGLRLIYYSQIVNDFQKGDIAEGYSVSREKKESFPLTVTSAQKNPTAFYLCASSISRTSTDTQYFGPGTRLTVL.